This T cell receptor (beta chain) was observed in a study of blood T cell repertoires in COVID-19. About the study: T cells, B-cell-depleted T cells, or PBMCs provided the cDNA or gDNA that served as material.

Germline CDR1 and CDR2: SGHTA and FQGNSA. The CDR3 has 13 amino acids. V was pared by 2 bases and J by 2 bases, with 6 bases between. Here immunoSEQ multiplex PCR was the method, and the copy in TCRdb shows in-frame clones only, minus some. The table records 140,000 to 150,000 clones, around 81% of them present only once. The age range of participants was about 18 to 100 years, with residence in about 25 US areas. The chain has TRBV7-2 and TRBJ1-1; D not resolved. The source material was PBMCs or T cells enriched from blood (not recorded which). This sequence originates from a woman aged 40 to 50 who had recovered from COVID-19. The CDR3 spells CASSLTGNTEAFF. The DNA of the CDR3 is TGTGCCAGCAGCTTAACGGGAAACACTGAAGCTTTCTTT.